This TCR beta chain was recorded in a study of T cell responses to AZD1222 COVID-19 vaccine (dated by TCRdb to 2020 to 2023). Regarding the research as a whole: Because spike-specific TCR depth and breadth did not differ between the two schedules, AZD1222 recipients who got a second dose at roughly 4 weeks were pooled with those who got a second dose at roughly 12 weeks. A total of 230 to 250 trial participants underwent TCR sequencing, of whom 207 received two doses of AZD1222 and some 25 received two doses of the MenACWY control vaccine. Trial participants were enrolled by age into subgroups of 18-55, 56-69 and 70-plus years, and around 140, 26 and 57 TCR-sequenced participants, respectively, were included in these subgroups.

This clone was seen a single time. Its antigen has not been determined. No quality values exist for individual bases; no much larger clone is one base distant. The CDR3 regions of human TCRbeta chains were subjected to immunosequencing. From the authors' description of their analysis: TCRs in the repertoires were compared against a reference library of SARS-CoV-2-specific TCRs that had been generated with the MIRA antigen-specificity platform. Breadth was defined as the fraction of unique TCRs that were SARS-CoV-2-associated, and depth was defined as the fraction of total T cells that were SARS-CoV-2-associated. Using the MIRA data, each spike-specific TCR was assigned both to the spike region to which the TCR was reactive and to a CD4 or CD8 class. Log10-transformed breadth and depth values were compared by one-way ANOVA with Sidak's multiple comparisons tests. TCRdb stores this immuneACCESS table with in-frame sequences only. Part of the clones is absent; in the studies checked, under half of the shortfall reflects unresolved V genes, and no reason is known for the rest. From that table come the V and J calls and clone size; the DNA was used to work out D and trimming. Across this sample there are tens of thousands of clones, with roughly 88% seen only once. More than 2% of the sample rests with the top ten.

Broader findings and caveats from the paper: A significant rise in spike-specific TCR breadth and depth was observed after two AZD1222 doses relative to day 0 and relative to MenACWY recipients. The 56-69-year group was small, and its depth increase did not reach significance, likely because of low power. Most participants were white British and females outnumbered males, and the authors suggested that clonal diversity may have been underestimated. Conclusions about previously exposed vaccinees are limited because only a handful of AZD1222 recipients were SARS-CoV-2 seropositive at baseline. Because no samples from the day 14 peak response were available, repertoires could be characterized only after the peak T cell response. CD4 TCRs associated with the vaccine covered the entire spike protein, and the dominant responses were in regions 160-218 and 743-854. Reportedly, close to half of the unique spike-specific TCRs recognized epitopes lying outside the regions that are mutated in the B.1.351 and B.1.1.7 variants.

From cysteine to phenylalanine, the CDR3 is 15 amino acids long. The sequence is cut down to CDR3 DNA, 45 bases in frame from base 1. For this chain, trimming is 2 bases at the V end and 9 bases at the J end, and the number of junction bases without a gene match is 6. The germline V gene supplies CDR1 ENHRY and CDR2 SYGVKD. This specimen's time point label, per the study, means: baseline before first vaccination. Samples from vaccinated people were obtained from the UK trials COV001 and COV002, which included a single-blind randomized controlled phase 2/3 trial of AZD1222 (ChAdOx1 nCoV-19) in healthy adults. Trial participant PBMC samples were collected at day 0 and day 28 after the second dose for TCRbeta chain sequencing.

This TCR was recovered from an adult in good health. Recombination joined TRBV10-3 with TRBJ2-1, with 11 bases in between that match TRBD2. The specimen comprised peripheral blood, sampled on day 0 of AZD1222 vaccination. The nucleotide sequence reads TGTGCCATCAGTGAGGTAGCGGGAGGGGGGGCTGAGCAGTTCTTC. It encodes CAISEVAGGGAEQFF.